A few counts support the clone carrying this T cell receptor (beta chain). The antigen is undetermined. The sample comes from a study of identical twins. Using its own MiXCR run on the 5' RACE reads, TCRdb lists one record per CDR3 protein. This sample carries about 280,000 distinct CDR3 sequences, approximately 8.5% of them seen once, and the ten largest clones take more than 2%. Broader study findings: High-abundance cord blood beta clonotypes had fewer insertions; memory repertoires showed none. The study reached conclusions through statistical analysis that was cross-sectional, not following the same donors. Within twin pairs, the out-of-frame alpha sequences they shared showed excess low generation probability.

The CDR3 totals 14 residues. CDR1 is SEHNR and CDR2 is FQNEAQ in the germline V gene (reference sequence). V was pared by 5 bases and J by 7 bases, with 17 bases between. These data also featured in a second study, about yellow fever vaccine responses in identical twins. From that second work: Twins reportedly mounted vaccine T cell responses that seemed partly convergent, partly personalized.

The sequenced material came from memory (CD45RO+) T cells sorted from blood. The chain recombines TRBV7-9 with TRBJ1-2; D remains ambiguous. This receptor was taken from a woman between 18 and 29 years old in good health. This chain's CDR3 is CASSPQEEGFGYTF. CDR3 nucleotide sequence: TGTGCCAGCAGCCCCCAGGAAGAGGGTTTTGGCTACACCTTC.